This T cell receptor (beta chain) was identified during a study of beta chain features in type 1 diabetes. Overall study findings and caveats: cDNA-based reads could over-represent cells with high TCR expression. Type 1 diabetes patients had moderately but significantly shorter TCRB CDR3s in all four CD4+ subsets.

The CDR3 covers 15 residues. Trimming cost V 2 bases and J 6 bases, with 14 bases left between them. The germline CDR1 and CDR2 sequences are LGHNA and YNFKEQ. TCRB transcripts that were expressed got sequenced, as all of the isolated RNA had been reverse transcribed. Only in-frame clones appear in the TCRdb table, and some are missing; sequencing was by immunoSEQ multiplex PCR. Among 250,000 or so clones listed, approximately 15% were seen once. On this clone itself: Its target is not known.

The V call is TRBV4-2, the J call TRBJ2-1; D perhaps matches TRBD1 (5 bases). The origin of this receptor is a man aged 25-45 years with type 1 diabetes. Input material: naive CD4+ T cells from blood. CDR3 residues: CASSQPDSPGNEQFF. CDR3 DNA: TGTGCCAGCAGCCAACCCGACAGCCCCGGCAATGAGCAGTTCTTC.